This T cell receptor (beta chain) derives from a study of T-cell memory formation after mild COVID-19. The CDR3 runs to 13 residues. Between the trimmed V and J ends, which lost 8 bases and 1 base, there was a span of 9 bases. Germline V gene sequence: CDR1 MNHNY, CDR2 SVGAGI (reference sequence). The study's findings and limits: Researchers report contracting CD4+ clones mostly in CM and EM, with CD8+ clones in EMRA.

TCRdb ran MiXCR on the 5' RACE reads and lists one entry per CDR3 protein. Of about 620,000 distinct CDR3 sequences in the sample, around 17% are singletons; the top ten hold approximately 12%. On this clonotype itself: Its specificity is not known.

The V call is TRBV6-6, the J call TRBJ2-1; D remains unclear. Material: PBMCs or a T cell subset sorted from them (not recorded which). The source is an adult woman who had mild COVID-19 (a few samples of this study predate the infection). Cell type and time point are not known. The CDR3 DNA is TGTGCCAGCGACCAGGAATCCTACAATGAGCAGTTCTTC. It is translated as CASDQESYNEQFF.